This T cell receptor (beta chain) was profiled in a study of T cell clones after liver transplantation. Study information: In this trial, immunosuppression withdrawal was attempted within 2 years of liver transplant.

Sequencing used immunoSEQ multiplex PCR; TCRdb keeps in-frame clones, though not all of them. The data show some 15,000 clones, about four fifths seen once. Notes on this clone: Its matching antigen is unknown.

Study-wide results and limits: A larger donor-reactive than third-party decline suggested partial antigen-specific deletion.

CDR1 is SGHRS and CDR2 is YFSETQ in the germline V gene. Trimming took off 3 bases at V and 5 bases at J, with 9 bases between the two ends. The CDR3 runs to 13 residues. Sequencing used CD8+ T cells from blood, obtained approximately 50 months after liver transplant. J is TRBJ2-1 and V is TRBV5-1; TRBD2 is a possible D gene (6 bases). The receptor was derived from a human patient who received a liver transplant. The graft donor may have given rise to some T cells. The CDR3 DNA reads as TGCGCCAGCAGCTCCGGGACTGACAATGAGCAGTTCTTC. Amino acids: CASSSGTDNEQFF. Based on the CDR3 plus reference TRBV5-1 and TRBJ2-1, the full variable domain is KAGVTQTPRYLIKTRGQQVTLSCSPISGHRSVSWYQQTPGQGLQFLFEYFSETQRNKGNFPGRFSGRQFSNSRSEMNVSTLELGDSALYLCASSSGTDNEQFFGPGTRLTVL.